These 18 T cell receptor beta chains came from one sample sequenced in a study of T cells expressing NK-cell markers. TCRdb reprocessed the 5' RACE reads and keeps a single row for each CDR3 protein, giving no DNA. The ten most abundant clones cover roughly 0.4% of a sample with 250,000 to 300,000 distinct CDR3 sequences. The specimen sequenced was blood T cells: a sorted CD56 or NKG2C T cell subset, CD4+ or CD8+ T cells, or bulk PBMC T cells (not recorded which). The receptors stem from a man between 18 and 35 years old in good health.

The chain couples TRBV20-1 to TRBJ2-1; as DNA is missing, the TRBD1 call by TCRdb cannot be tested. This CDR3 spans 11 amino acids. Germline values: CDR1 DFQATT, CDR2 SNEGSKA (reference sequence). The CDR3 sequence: CSALQGREQFF.

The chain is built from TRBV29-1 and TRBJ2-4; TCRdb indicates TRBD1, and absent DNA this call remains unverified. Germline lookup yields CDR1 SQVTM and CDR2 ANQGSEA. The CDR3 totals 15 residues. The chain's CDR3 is CSAAGGRGAKNIQYF. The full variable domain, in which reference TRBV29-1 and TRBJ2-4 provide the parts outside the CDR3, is SAVISQKPSRDICQRGTSLTIQCQVDSQVTMMFWYRQQPGQSLTLIATANQGSEATYESGFVIDKFPISRPNLTFSTLTVSNMSPEDSSIYLCSAAGGRGAKNIQYFGAGTRLSVL.

CDR3: CSATKPGLVAWQYF. V usage is TRBV20-1 and J usage is TRBJ2-7; the TCRdb call, TRBD2, lacks DNA for checking. This CDR3 has 14 amino acids. The germline V gene has CDR1 DFQATT and CDR2 SNEGSKA (reference sequence).

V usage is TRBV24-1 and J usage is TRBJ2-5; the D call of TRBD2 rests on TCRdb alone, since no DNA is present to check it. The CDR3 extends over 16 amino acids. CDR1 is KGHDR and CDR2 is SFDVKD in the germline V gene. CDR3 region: CATSDPGLAAQETQYF.

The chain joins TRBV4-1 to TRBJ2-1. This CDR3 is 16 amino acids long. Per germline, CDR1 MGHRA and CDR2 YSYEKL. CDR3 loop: CASSQGYISLYNEQFF.

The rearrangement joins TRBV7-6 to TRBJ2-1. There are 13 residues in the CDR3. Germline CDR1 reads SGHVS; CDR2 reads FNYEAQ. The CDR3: CASTYTPHNEQFF.

The CDR3 reads CATSEMDHNEQFF. This sequence joins TRBV24-1 and TRBJ2-1. CDR1 is KGHDR and CDR2 is SFDVKD in the germline V gene. CDR3 length: 13 residues.

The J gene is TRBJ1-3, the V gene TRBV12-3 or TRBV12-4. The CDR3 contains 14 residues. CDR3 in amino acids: CASSLAGFGNTIYF.

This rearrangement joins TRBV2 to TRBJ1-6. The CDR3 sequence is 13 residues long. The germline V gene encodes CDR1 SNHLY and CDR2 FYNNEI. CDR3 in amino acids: CATSASYNSPLHF.

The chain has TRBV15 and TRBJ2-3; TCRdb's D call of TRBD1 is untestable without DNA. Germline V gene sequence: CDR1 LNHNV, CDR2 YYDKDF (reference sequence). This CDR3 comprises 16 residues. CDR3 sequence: CATSRDWAQGTDTQYF.

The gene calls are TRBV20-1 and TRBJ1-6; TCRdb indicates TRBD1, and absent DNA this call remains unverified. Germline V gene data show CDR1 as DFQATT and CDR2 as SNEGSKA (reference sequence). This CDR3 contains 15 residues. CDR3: CSARAWTGEDSPLHF.

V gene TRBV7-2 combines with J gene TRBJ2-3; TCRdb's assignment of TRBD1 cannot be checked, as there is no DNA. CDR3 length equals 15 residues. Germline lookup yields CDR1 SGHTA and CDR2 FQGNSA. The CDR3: CASSRGQISTDTQYF.

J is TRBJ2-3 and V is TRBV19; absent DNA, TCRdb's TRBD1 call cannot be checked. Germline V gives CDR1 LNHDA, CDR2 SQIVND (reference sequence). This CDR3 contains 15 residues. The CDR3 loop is CASSILQGRADTQYF. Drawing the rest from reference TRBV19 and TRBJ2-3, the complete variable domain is DGGITQSPKYLFRKEGQNVTLSCEQNLNHDAMYWYRQDPGQGLRLIYYSQIVNDFQKGDIAEGYSVSREKKESFPLTVTSAQKNPTAFYLCASSILQGRADTQYFGPGTRLTVL.

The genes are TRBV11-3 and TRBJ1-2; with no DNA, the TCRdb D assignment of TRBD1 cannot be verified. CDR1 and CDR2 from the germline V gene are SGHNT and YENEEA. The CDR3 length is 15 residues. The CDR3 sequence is CASSGPGQGAYGYTF. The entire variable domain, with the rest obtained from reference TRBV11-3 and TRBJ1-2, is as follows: EAGVVQSPRYKIIEKKQPVAFWCNPISGHNTLYWYLQNLGQGPELLIRYENEEAVDDSQLPKDRFSAERLKGVDSTLKIQPAELGDSAVYLCASSGPGQGAYGYTFGSGTRLTVV.

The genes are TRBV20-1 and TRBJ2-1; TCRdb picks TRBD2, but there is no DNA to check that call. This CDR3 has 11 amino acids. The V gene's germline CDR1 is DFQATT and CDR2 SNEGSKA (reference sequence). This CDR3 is CSALTRNEQFF.

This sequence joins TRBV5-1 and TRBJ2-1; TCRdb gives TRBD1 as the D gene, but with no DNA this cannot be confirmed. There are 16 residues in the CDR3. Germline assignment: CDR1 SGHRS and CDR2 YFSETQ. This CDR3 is CASSSSGTSFNNEQFF. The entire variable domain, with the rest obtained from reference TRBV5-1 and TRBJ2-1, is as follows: KAGVTQTPRYLIKTRGQQVTLSCSPISGHRSVSWYQQTPGQGLQFLFEYFSETQRNKGNFPGRFSGRQFSNSRSEMNVSTLELGDSALYLCASSSSGTSFNNEQFFGPGTRLTVL.

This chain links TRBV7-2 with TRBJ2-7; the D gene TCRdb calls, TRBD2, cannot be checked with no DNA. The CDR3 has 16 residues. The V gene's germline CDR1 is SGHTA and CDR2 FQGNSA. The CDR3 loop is CASSFKGEGRTTEQYF.

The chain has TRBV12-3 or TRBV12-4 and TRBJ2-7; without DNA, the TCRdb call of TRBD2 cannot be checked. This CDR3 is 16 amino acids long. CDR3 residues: CASSGNSGRGPYEQYF.